This T cell receptor beta chain was captured in a study of OX40 agonist ivuxolimab in advanced cancers. CDR1 is SGDLS, CDR2 YYNGEE, per germline. The CDR3 runs to 15 residues. The germline V and J ends were trimmed by 0 bases and 2 bases, with 8 bases remaining between them. Profiled with immunoSEQ multiplex PCR; TCRdb holds only in-frame clones, not every one. The table records over 35,000 clones, approximately 88% of them present only once. The material was CD4+ or CD8+ T cells sorted from blood, obtained in a trial of the OX40 agonist ivuxolimab. This chain links TRBV9 with TRBJ2-2, with D perhaps matching TRBD1 (5 bases). The sequence derives from an adult with an advanced solid tumor such as melanoma, head and neck, liver or kidney cancer. Here the CDR3 reads CASSVDRKNTGELFF. Here the CDR3 DNA reads TGTGCCAGCAGCGTAGACAGGAAAAACACCGGGGAGCTGTTTTTT. Supplemented by reference TRBV9 and TRBJ2-2, the full variable domain reads DSGVTQTPKHLITATGQRVTLRCSPRSGDLSVYWYQQSLDQGLQFLIQYYNGEERAKGNILERFSAQQFPDLHSELNLSSLELGDSALYFCASSVDRKNTGELFFGEGSRLTVL.